These 28 T cell receptor beta chains were sequenced from one sample in a study of blood T cell repertoires in COVID-19. Generated by immunoSEQ multiplex PCR, the TCRdb table keeps only in-frame clones and is missing some. The repertoire holds 300,000 to 450,000 clones, with 75% to 90% as singletons. The sample taken for sequencing was PBMCs or T cells enriched from blood (not recorded which). Receptors were obtained from a man aged 18-30 years who had recovered from COVID-19.

This chain links TRBV6-5 with TRBJ1-2; no definite D call. V lost 6 bases to trimming and J lost 8 bases, with 10 bases between them. This CDR3 has 11 amino acids. CDR1 MNHEY and CDR2 SVGAGI come from the germline V gene. CDR3 residues: CASRFRGGYTF. In DNA, the CDR3 is TGTGCCAGCAGGTTTCGAGGCGGCTACACCTTC.

The rearrangement uses TRBV28 and TRBJ2-1; 8 bases map to TRBD2. The CDR3 has 18 residues. Germline assignment: CDR1 MDHEN and CDR2 SYDVKM. J lost 4 bases, V lost 3 bases, and 14 bases had no gene match. CDR3 sequence (DNA): TGTGCCAGCAGTTTTTCCCCCCTAGCGGGTAGGGGGTACAATGAGCAGTTCTTC. This encodes CASSFSPLAGRGYNEQFF.

V gene TRBV7-9 combines with J gene TRBJ2-1; 7 bases map to TRBD2. The length of the CDR3 is 16 residues. CDR1 is SEHNR and CDR2 is FQNEAQ in the germline V gene (reference sequence). Trimming at V came to 0 bases and at J to 5 bases, leaving 7 bases not matched to a gene. CDR3 sequence reads: CASSLAETSYHNEQFF. CDR3 nucleotide sequence: TGTGCCAGCAGCTTAGCCGAGACTAGCTACCACAATGAGCAGTTCTTC.

The chain recombines TRBV7-2 with TRBJ1-1; D gene uncertain. The germline gives CDR1 SGHTA, CDR2 FQGNSA. The CDR3 has 14 amino acids. Trimming removed 5 bases at V and 2 bases at J, with 12 bases between. CDR3 residues: CASSPHVGNTEAFF. In nucleotides, the CDR3 is TGTGCCAGCAGCCCTCACGTGGGCAACACTGAAGCTTTCTTT.

The V gene is TRBV28, the J gene TRBJ1-2; D might be TRBD1 (5 bases). This CDR3 region has 14 residues. Per germline, CDR1 MDHEN and CDR2 SYDVKM. V was clipped by 5 bases and J by 0 bases, with 10 bases between them. Written as DNA, the CDR3 is TGTGCCAGCAGTAAACCGGGGGCTAACTATGGCTACACCTTC. Amino acids: CASSKPGANYGYTF.

The genes are TRBV15 and TRBJ1-2; 9 nucleotides agree with TRBD1. The CDR3 extends over 16 amino acids. The germline gives CDR1 LNHNV, CDR2 YYDKDF (reference sequence). V was clipped by 4 bases and J by 7 bases; unmatched bases: 13. As DNA, the CDR3 is TGTGCCACCAGCACAATTTATGCCGGGACAGGGTCTGGCTACACCTTC. It encodes CATSTIYAGTGSGYTF.

The chain joins TRBV5-1 to TRBJ1-1; 8 nucleotides line up with TRBD1. Germline loops: CDR1 SGHRS, CDR2 YFSETQ. J was trimmed by 5 bases and V by 3 bases; bases with no gene match: 12. This CDR3 has 16 residues. CDR3 in amino acids: CASSYAGTGGGTEAFF. CDR3 DNA: TGCGCCAGCAGCTACGCCGGGACAGGAGGAGGGACTGAAGCTTTCTTT.

V gene TRBV10-3 combines with J gene TRBJ2-1; TRBD2 matches at 9 bases. CDR1 is ENHRY and CDR2 is SYGVKD in the germline V gene. The CDR3 has 19 amino acids. Trimming at V came to 10 bases and at J to 1 base, leaving 20 bases not matched to a gene. The CDR3, as DNA: TGTGCCACCCGGGGAAGCGGGACTAGCCCAAAGGGGTCCTACAATGAGCAGTTCTTC. Encoded protein: CATRGSGTSPKGSYNEQFF.

The chain carries TRBV5-1 and TRBJ2-7; TRBD1 matches 9 bases. Germline CDR1 and CDR2: SGHRS and YFSETQ. This CDR3 has 15 residues. V lost 2 bases and J lost 4; bases outside the gene matches: 7. CDR3 protein: CASSLGTGGRYEQYF. CDR3 coding DNA: TGCGCCAGCAGCTTAGGAACAGGGGGCAGGTACGAGCAGTACTTC.

The chain combines TRBV5-1 with TRBJ1-1; possible D gene TRBD1, 5 bases. The CDR3 spans 14 residues. Trimming removed 0 bases from V and 5 bases from J, with 11 bases in between. In germline, CDR1 is SGHRS, CDR2 YFSETQ. This chain's CDR3 is CASSLGQTKTEAFF. The CDR3 nucleotides read TGCGCCAGCAGCTTGGGACAGACAAAGACTGAAGCTTTCTTT.

J is TRBJ2-3 and V is TRBV27; TRBD2 agrees at 10 bases. CDR1 is MNHEY and CDR2 is SMNVEV in the germline V gene (reference sequence). The CDR3 is 16 residues long. With 5 bases clipped from V and 1 base from J, the junction kept 6 bases outside the gene matches. DNA for the CDR3: TGTGCCAGCAGTAGTTGGCTAGCGGGGGGCACAGATACGCAGTATTTT. Translated, it gives CASSSWLAGGTDTQYF.

The chain uses TRBV4-3 and TRBJ2-2, with 7 positions matching TRBD1. Trimming removed 2 bases from V and 0 bases from J; junction bases left unmatched: 9. The germline V gene has CDR1 LGHNA and CDR2 YSLEER. The CDR3 runs 18 residues. CDR3 protein: CASSQTIVGGPNTGELFF. CDR3 coding DNA: TGCGCCAGCAGCCAAACCATCGTAGGGGGCCCGAACACCGGGGAGCTGTTTTTT.

The chain couples TRBV5-4 to TRBJ2-1, with unresolved D. The length of the CDR3 is 14 residues. V shed 4 bases and J shed 5 bases, with 13 bases lying between them. Germline CDR1 is SGHNT and CDR2 is YYREEE (reference sequence). Here the CDR3 DNA reads TGTGCCAGCAGCCTAGGTGGGTTGAACAATGAGCAGTTCTTC. Amino acid sequence: CASSLGGLNNEQFF.

The rearrangement links TRBV7-8 to TRBJ2-2; 14 nucleotides line up with TRBD2. The CDR3 runs 18 residues. V was pared by 7 bases and J by 0 bases, with 7 bases of the junction left unmatched. CDR1 SGHVS and CDR2 FQNEAQ come from the germline V gene. The CDR3, as DNA: TGTGCCAGCACCCTTAAGGGACTAGCGGGGGCGAACACCGGGGAGCTGTTTTTT. This translates into CASTLKGLAGANTGELFF.

This sequence joins TRBV29-1 and TRBJ2-2, with D possibly matching TRBD2 (5 bases). The CDR3 extends over 13 amino acids. The germline V gene encodes CDR1 SQVTM and CDR2 ANQGSEA. V was trimmed by 4 bases and J by 5 bases, leaving 11 bases between them. CDR3 amino acids: CSVGFRGTGELFF. The CDR3, as DNA: TGCAGCGTTGGATTCCGGGGAACCGGGGAGCTGTTTTTT.

The genes are TRBV3-1 (or the pseudogene TRBV3-2) and TRBJ2-7; D unclear. Germline CDR1 reads LGHDT; CDR2 reads YNNKEL (reference sequence). The CDR3 sequence is 15 residues long. The V end was cut by 4 bases, the J end by 5 bases, with 18 bases between. CDR3 in amino acids: CASSPGGSFLDEQYF. For the CDR3, the DNA is TGTGCCAGCAGCCCTGGTGGCTCGTTTCTTGACGAGCAGTACTTC.

The genes are TRBV12-3 or TRBV12-4 and TRBJ1-2; no definite D call. V shed 7 bases and J shed 5 bases, with 11 bases lying between them. The CDR3 has 12 amino acids. CDR3 bases: TGTGCCAGCACCGGGAGTTCTTATGGCTACACCTTC. This encodes CASTGSSYGYTF.

Concerning this clone: Other DNA sequences in the sample encode the same CDR3. The V gene is TRBV9, the J gene TRBJ2-3, with 8 bases matching TRBD1. The length of the CDR3 is 15 residues. Unmatched junction bases numbered 6, after V lost 0 bases and J lost 6 bases. CDR1 and CDR2 (germline): SGDLS, YYNGEE. The CDR3, as DNA: TGTGCCAGCAGCGTAGCAGGACAGGGTAAGGATACGCAGTATTTT. Its protein is CASSVAGQGKDTQYF. Variable domain in full (rest from reference TRBV9 and TRBJ2-3): DSGVTQTPKHLITATGQRVTLRCSPRSGDLSVYWYQQSLDQGLQFLIQYYNGEERAKGNILERFSAQQFPDLHSELNLSSLELGDSALYFCASSVAGQGKDTQYFGPGTRLTVL.

This clone was observed a handful of times. V usage is TRBV18 and J usage is TRBJ1-2; 12 nucleotides align to TRBD1. V gave up 3 bases and J gave up 7 bases; unmatched junction bases: 0. This CDR3 has 13 amino acids. Germline V lookup: CDR1 KGHSH, CDR2 LQKENI. The CDR3 reads CASSPGQGAGYTF. The CDR3 nucleotides are TGTGCCAGCTCACCGGGACAGGGGGCTGGCTACACCTTC.

The chain links TRBV5-1 to TRBJ2-1, with D unclear. Trimming removed 0 bases at V and 0 bases at J, with 22 bases between. The CDR3 is made up of 20 amino acids. The germline V gene encodes CDR1 SGHRS and CDR2 YFSETQ. Here the CDR3 reads CASSLAISTLGPFSYNEQFF. In DNA, the CDR3 is TGCGCCAGCAGCTTGGCGATATCGACTCTAGGCCCATTCTCCTACAATGAGCAGTTCTTC.

The chain has TRBV5-6 and TRBJ1-6; tentatively, D is TRBD1 (5 bases). The CDR3 totals 14 residues. Trimming removed 0 bases at V and 7 bases at J, with 8 bases between. CDR1 and CDR2 (germline): SGHDT, YYEEEE. This chain's CDR3 is CASSLVTDNSPLHF. In DNA, the CDR3 is TGTGCCAGCAGCTTGGTGACAGACAATTCACCCCTCCACTTT.

V usage is TRBV11-3 and J usage is TRBJ1-5, with a weak D call TRBD1 (6 bases). CDR1 is SGHNT, CDR2 YENEEA, per germline. The CDR3 length is 14 residues. The V end was cut by 3 bases, the J end by 4 bases, with 10 bases between. The CDR3 region is CASSLRGRNQPQHF. CDR3 bases: TGTGCCAGCAGCTTGCGGGGGCGGAATCAGCCCCAGCATTTT.

This chain joins TRBV4-1 and TRBJ2-1; 8 bases agree with TRBD2. The CDR3 spans 15 residues. Germline assignment: CDR1 MGHRA and CDR2 YSYEKL. The V segment lost 2 bases and the J segment 0 bases; nucleotides outside the gene matches: 0. The CDR3 reads CASSQSGGSYNEQFF. DNA for the CDR3: TGCGCCAGCAGCCAAAGCGGGGGCTCCTACAATGAGCAGTTCTTC.

The rearrangement uses TRBV7-9 and TRBJ2-2; TRBD2 might be the D (6 bases). CDR1 and CDR2 (germline): SEHNR, FQNEAQ (reference sequence). Between the trimmed V and J ends, which lost 7 bases and 4 bases, there was a span of 19 bases. This CDR3 contains 16 residues. The CDR3: CASTRASGLSTGELFF. The CDR3 coding sequence is TGTGCCAGCACCAGGGCGTCGGGACTTTCCACCGGGGAGCTGTTTTTT.

V is TRBV7-9 and J is TRBJ1-2; D call uncertain. The V gene's germline CDR1 is SEHNR and CDR2 FQNEAQ (reference sequence). The CDR3 contains 12 residues. V lost 3 bases and J 8 bases, leaving 10 bases between the germline ends. As DNA, the CDR3 is TGTGCCAGCAGCTTCCCGGGGAGAGGCTACACCTTC. It specifies CASSFPGRGYTF.

This sequence joins TRBV6-5 and TRBJ1-1; 8 positions agree with TRBD1. The V and J ends lost 0 bases and 9 bases, in that order; junction bases with no gene match: 3. The germline CDR1 and CDR2 sequences are MNHEY and SVGAGI. This CDR3 has 13 residues. CDR3 sequence: CASSYSRTGKAFF. The CDR3 DNA reads as TGTGCCAGCAGTTACTCTAGGACAGGGAAAGCTTTCTTT.

The V call is TRBV7-3, the J call TRBJ1-2; 8 nucleotides match TRBD1. V lost 5 bases, J lost 0 bases, and 11 bases stayed unmatched. From germline, CDR1 is SGHTA and CDR2 FQGTGA. The CDR3 has 17 amino acids. The CDR3 coding sequence is TGTGCCAGCAGCCGGGGGGCCGGACAGGGATCTAACTATGGCTACACCTTC. The encoded protein is CASSRGAGQGSNYGYTF.

The rearrangement uses TRBV4-3 and TRBJ1-6; 9 nucleotides align to TRBD1. Germline-derived CDR1 and CDR2 are LGHNA and YSLEER. This CDR3 contains 15 residues. The trim removed 5 bases at V and 6 bases at J, leaving 5 bases unmatched. CDR3 nucleotide sequence: TGCGCCAGCAGCGCGACAGGGGGTCCTAATTCACCCCTCCACTTT. This translates into CASSATGGPNSPLHF.